The present TCR beta chain was sequenced within a study of OX40 agonist ivuxolimab in advanced cancers. Regarding the study in general: Ivuxolimab was a fully human IgG2 agonistic monoclonal antibody targeting the costimulatory receptor OX40 (CD134). Patients were allowed to have had prior anti-PD-1, anti-PD-L1 or anti-CTLA-4 therapy, and around two fifths of the dose-escalation patients had been treated with checkpoint inhibitors. Among the roughly 52 dose-escalation patients, about 20 had hepatocellular carcinoma, roughly 15 melanoma, 9 renal cell carcinoma and 9 head and neck cancer. The paper covers the monotherapy dose-escalation part of the phase I ivuxolimab trial, which included N of about 50 patients. Intravenous ivuxolimab was administered to patients every 2 weeks at six dose levels: 0.01, 0.1, 0.3, 1.5, 3 and 10 mg/kg. Partial responses were achieved by three dose-escalation patients, of whom one had hepatocellular carcinoma and two had cutaneous melanoma. In the dose-escalation cohort, approximately 82% of patients were male, and the mean age was approximately 60 years, with a range of 23 to 79. Peripheral TCRbeta sequencing was intended to test whether TCR sequence diversity was altered and clonal T-cell expansion was caused by ivuxolimab.

Study-level results and caveats: The antigen specificity of the clonally expanded peripheral T cells was not determined. Low levels of normalized T-cell clonal expansion were also seen in some nonresponding patients. In the 0.1-3.0 mg/kg groups, partial responders were among the patients with the lowest normalized peripheral clonal expansion, particularly in CD8+ T cells. After ivuxolimab, more expanded clones were found on average in CD8+ T cells than in CD4+ T cells. At doses from 0.1 to 3.0 mg/kg, clonal expansion was seen in both CD4+ and CD8+ blood T cells between baseline and week 6.

Patients with a history of autoimmune disease or receiving systemic immunosuppression were excluded from the trial. Peripheral blood for TCR sequencing was drawn from every dose cohort at baseline, at cycle 4 day 1 and at cycle 7 day 1. Samples came from an open-label, multicenter, first-in-human phase I dose-escalation trial of ivuxolimab. Adults with locally advanced or metastatic melanoma, renal cell, hepatocellular, or head and neck squamous cell carcinoma were enrolled in the trial. CD4+ and CD8+ T cells were sorted separately from peripheral blood before TCR sequencing. Genomic DNA was extracted from sorted cells for sequencing of the TCRbeta CDR3 region. TCRbeta CDR3 regions were sequenced using the immunoSEQ Assay. TCRdb retrieved this table from immuneACCESS and kept in-frame rearrangements only. Not all clones are present; in checked studies, unresolved V genes account for under half, and no reason is known for the remainder. Across this sample there are tens of thousands of clones, with 84% seen only once. The ten largest clones take up about 35% of the sample.

Note on this clone: It lacks a known antigen. No clone much larger than this one lies a single base away; base qualities are absent.

The CDR3, from cysteine to phenylalanine, totals 15 residues. Just CDR3 DNA is preserved here, 45 bases in frame from base 1. Per the germline V gene, SGHVS is the CDR1 and FNYEAQ is the CDR2. Clipping removes 5 bases from V and 4 bases from J, with 4 as the unmatched junction base count. This clonotype originated in an adult with an advanced solid tumor such as melanoma, head and neck, liver or kidney cancer. The V and J segments used are TRBV7-6 and TRBJ2-2; TRBD1 aligns with 10 central bases. This specimen was CD4+ or CD8+ T cells sorted from blood, taken in a trial of the OX40 agonist ivuxolimab. The bases are TGTGCCAGCAGCATAGGGACAGGGGCCACCGGGGAGCTGTTTTTT. This gives the protein CASSIGTGATGELFF.